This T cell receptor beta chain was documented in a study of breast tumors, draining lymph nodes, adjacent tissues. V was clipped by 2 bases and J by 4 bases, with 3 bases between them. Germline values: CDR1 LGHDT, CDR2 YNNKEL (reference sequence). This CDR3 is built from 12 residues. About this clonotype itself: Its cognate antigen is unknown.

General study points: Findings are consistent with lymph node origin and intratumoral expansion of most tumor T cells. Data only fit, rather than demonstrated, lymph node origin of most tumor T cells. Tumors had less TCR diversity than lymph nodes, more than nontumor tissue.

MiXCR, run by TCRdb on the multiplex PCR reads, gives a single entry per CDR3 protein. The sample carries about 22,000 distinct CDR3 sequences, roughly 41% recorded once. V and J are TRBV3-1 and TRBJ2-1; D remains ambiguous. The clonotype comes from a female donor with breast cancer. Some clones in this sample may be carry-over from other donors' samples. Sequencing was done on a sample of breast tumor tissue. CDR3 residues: CASSQLYNEQFF. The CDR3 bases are TGTGCCAGCAGCCAACTTTACAATGAGCAGTTCTTC.